The 21 T cell receptor beta chains reported below all come from one sample, sequenced in a study of shared clonotypes between healthy human individuals. Measured with immunoSEQ multiplex PCR; TCRdb has only the in-frame clones, and not every one. Here the sample spans about half a million clones, roughly 80% being singletons. Material: PBMCs. All receptors come from a woman between 35 and 50 years old in good health. Some clones in this sample may be carry-over from other donors' samples.

V gene TRBV10-3 combines with J gene TRBJ1-3; 7 bases align to TRBD1. Germline trimming cut 4 bases from V and 4 bases from J; bases unmatched to any gene: 7. This CDR3 has 15 amino acids. Germline V gene sequence: CDR1 ENHRY, CDR2 SYGVKD. CDR3: CAISVSGGAGNTIYF. The CDR3 DNA reads as TGTGCCATCAGTGTGTCAGGGGGAGCGGGAAACACCATATATTTT.

This chain links TRBV7-2 with TRBJ1-1, with TRBD1 matching over 9 bases. With V trimmed by 1 base and J by 8 bases, 5 bases remained unmatched. Germline CDR1 is SGHTA and CDR2 is FQGNSA. The CDR3 runs 14 residues. CDR3 sequence (DNA): TGTGCCAGCAGCTTAGTGGGACAGGGTTACGAAGCTTTCTTT. Amino acids: CASSLVGQGYEAFF.

The chain uses TRBV5-4 and TRBJ2-5, with D possibly TRBD2 on 6 matching bases. The CDR3 runs to 15 residues. Trimming cost V 0 bases and J 5 bases, with 14 bases left between them. The germline CDR1 and CDR2 sequences are SGHNT and YYREEE (reference sequence). Here the CDR3 reads CASSLGGEGGETQYF. As DNA, the CDR3 is TGTGCCAGCAGCTTGGGGGGGGAAGGCGGTGAGACCCAGTACTTC.

This clone occurred a few times. This rearrangement joins TRBV29-1 to TRBJ2-3; D is ambiguous. The germline V and J ends were trimmed by 5 bases and 2 bases, with 8 bases remaining between them. CDR1 and CDR2 (germline): SQVTM, ANQGSEA. The CDR3 contains 12 residues. CDR3: CSVWTYTDTQYF. The CDR3 nucleotides are TGCAGCGTTTGGACGTACACAGATACGCAGTATTTT.

The CDR3 reads CASRGGVAAWREQYF. The DNA of the CDR3 is TGTGCCAGCAGGGGGGGGGTAGCCGCCTGGAGGGAGCAGTACTTC. This chain connects TRBV27 to TRBJ2-7, with 7 nucleotides matching TRBD2. Per the germline V gene, CDR1 is MNHEY and CDR2 is SMNVEV (reference sequence). J was trimmed by 7 bases and V by 6 bases; bases with no gene match: 15. This CDR3 has 15 residues.

V usage is TRBV30 and J usage is TRBJ1-5; D is undetermined. V was shortened by 2 bases and J by 3 bases, with 11 bases between the two germline ends. CDR3 size: 14 residues. The germline CDR1 and CDR2 sequences are GTSNPN and SVGIG (reference sequence). CDR3 sequence reads: CAWSRQSFNQPQHF. The CDR3 nucleotides are TGTGCCTGGAGTCGCCAGTCGTTCAATCAGCCCCAGCATTTT.

The chain links TRBV5-4 to TRBJ2-7; 9 bases align to TRBD1. CDR1 SGHNT and CDR2 YYREEE come from the germline V gene (reference sequence). This CDR3 comprises 15 residues. Trimming at V came to 5 bases and at J to 1 base, leaving 7 bases not matched to a gene. DNA of the CDR3: TGTGCCAGCAGGCGGGGACAGGGCATGTCCTACGAGCAGTACTTC. This sequence encodes CASRRGQGMSYEQYF.

The chain recombines TRBV28 with TRBJ2-4, with no clear D. The CDR3 is made up of 15 amino acids. CDR1 and CDR2 (germline): MDHEN, SYDVKM. The V end lost 2 bases, the J end lost 0 bases, and 8 bases lay between the germline ends. This CDR3 reads CASSLIRLAKNIQYF. CDR3 DNA: TGTGCCAGCAGTTTAATCAGACTAGCCAAAAACATTCAGTACTTC.

Points on this clone: A far larger clone is only one base removed, so a read error is likely. The sample has other DNA sequences that encode this CDR3 too. The rearrangement joins TRBV4-2 to TRBJ2-5; D is ambiguous. The CDR3 runs to 15 residues. Trimming removed 6 bases from V and 5 bases from J, with 19 bases in between. Germline lookup yields CDR1 LGHNA and CDR2 YNFKEQ. The CDR3: CASSLRSQVQETQYF. The CDR3 DNA sequence: TGTGCCAGCAGTTTAAGGTCTCAAGTCCAGGAGACCCAGTACTTC.

The J gene is TRBJ2-3, the V gene TRBV6-1, with D possibly TRBD2 on 5 matching bases. The germline V gene has CDR1 MNHNS and CDR2 SASEGT. V was shortened by 6 bases and J by 4 bases, with 11 bases between the two germline ends. There are 13 residues in the CDR3. In nucleotides, the CDR3 is TGTGCCAGCAGGGAACTAGACGCAGATACGCAGTATTTT. This sequence encodes CASRELDADTQYF.

The rearrangement uses TRBV5-1 and TRBJ2-1; D unresolved. The ends were cut back, 0 bases at V and 2 bases at J, with 6 bases in the middle. The CDR3 has 14 residues. Germline V gene lookup returns CDR1 SGHRS and CDR2 YFSETQ. The CDR3 loop is CASSLEEPYNEQFF. The CDR3, as DNA: TGCGCCAGCAGCTTGGAGGAACCCTACAATGAGCAGTTCTTC.

The chain joins TRBV11-3 to TRBJ2-2, with a weak D call TRBD2 (5 bases). Trimming stripped 9 bases from V and 7 bases from J, with 12 bases between. Germline-derived CDR1 and CDR2 are SGHNT and YENEEA. The CDR3 loop spans 12 amino acids. The CDR3 sequence: CASQLGDGELFF. The CDR3 bases are TGTGCCAGTCAACTAGGAGACGGGGAGCTGTTTTTT.

J is TRBJ2-2 and V is TRBV6-1; a possible D gene is TRBD1 (5 bases). CDR1 is MNHNS and CDR2 is SASEGT in the germline V gene. The CDR3 has 13 residues. Deletions cut 7 bases from V and 4 bases from J, with 10 bases between. This CDR3 is CASTIGVTGELFF. CDR3 nucleotide sequence: TGTGCCAGCACCATAGGGGTCACCGGGGAGCTGTTTTTT.

With respect to this clone: This is likely an artifact of a read error, given a far larger clone one base away. Other DNA sequences in this sample translate to the same CDR3. CDR3 nucleotides: TGCGCCAGCAGCCATTACAGGACAGGGAGGTTGGGGGAGCTGTTCTTT. This codes for CASSHYRTGRLGELFF. The chain has TRBV4-1 and TRBJ2-2, with 8 bases lining up with TRBD1. This CDR3 is built from 16 residues. Looked up from germline, CDR1 is MGHRA and CDR2 is YSYEKL.

The chain employs TRBV15 and TRBJ2-5; tentatively, D is TRBD2 (6 bases). Per germline, CDR1 LNHNV and CDR2 YYDKDF (reference sequence). Trimming shortened V by 5 bases and J by 7 bases, and 17 bases separated the two germline ends. There are 14 residues in the CDR3. CDR3 DNA sequence: TGTGCCACCAGCGGAGCGGGTAGTCTGGGGACCCAGTACTTC. The encoded protein is CATSGAGSLGTQYF. Supplemented by reference TRBV15 and TRBJ2-5, the full variable domain reads DAMVIQNPRYQVTQFGKPVTLSCSQTLNHNVMYWYQQKSSQAPKLLFHYYDKDFNNEADTPDNFQSRRPNTSFCFLDIRSPGLGDTAMYLCATSGAGSLGTQYFGPGTRLLVL.

This chain joins TRBV27 and TRBJ2-1; D uncertain. Per the germline V gene, CDR1 is MNHEY and CDR2 is SMNVEV (reference sequence). The V end lost 2 bases, the J end lost 4 bases, and 12 bases lay between the germline ends. The CDR3 loop spans 15 amino acids. CDR3 coding DNA: TGTGCCAGCAGTTTAAAACAGCCGAGATACAATGAGCAGTTCTTC. Translation gives CASSLKQPRYNEQFF.

V usage is TRBV28 and J usage is TRBJ2-7; TRBD2 matches 8 bases. Germline V gene lookup returns CDR1 MDHEN and CDR2 SYDVKM. J gave up 2 bases and V 6 bases, and 6 bases lay outside the gene matches. This CDR3 has 14 amino acids. The CDR3 reads CASRSSGATYEQYF. Written as DNA, the CDR3 is TGTGCCAGCAGAAGTAGCGGGGCAACCTACGAGCAGTACTTC.

In the case of this clone: A far bigger clonotype differs at one base, so this is likely a read error. Other DNA sequences in the same sample also yield this CDR3. The J gene is TRBJ1-1, the V gene TRBV2; perhaps TRBD1 as D (6 bases). CDR1 is SNHLY, CDR2 FYNNEI, per germline. The CDR3 is 15 residues long. Trimming removed 2 bases at V and 5 bases at J, with 15 bases between. The DNA of the CDR3 is TGTGCCAGCAGTGAATTCCAGGGGTCGGGTACTGAAGCTTTCTTT. Translating gives CASSEFQGSGTEAFF. Supplemented by reference TRBV2 and TRBJ1-1, the full variable domain reads EPEVTQTPSHQVTQMGQEVILRCVPISNHLYFYWYRQILGQKVEFLVSFYNNEISEKSEIFDDQFSVERPDGSNFTLKIRSTKLEDSAMYFCASSEFQGSGTEAFFGQGTRLTVV.

The chain combines TRBV5-5 with TRBJ2-1; TRBD2 is a possible D gene (6 bases). CDR1 and CDR2 from the germline V gene are SGHKS and YYEKEE (reference sequence). V was shortened by 0 bases and J by 5 bases, with 12 bases between the two germline ends. CDR3 length equals 15 residues. In DNA form, the CDR3 reads TGTGCCAGCAGCTTGGTAGGCGGGAATAACAATGAGCAGTTCTTC. Translated: CASSLVGGNNNEQFF. Full variable domain (outside the CDR3, taken from reference TRBV5-5 and TRBJ2-1): DAGVTQSPTHLIKTRGQQVTLRCSPISGHKSVSWYQQVLGQGPQFIFQYYEKEERGRGNFPDRFSARQFPNYSSELNVNALLLGDSALYLCASSLVGGNNNEQFFGPGTRLTVL.

The chain joins TRBV5-1 to TRBJ2-3; 12 bases match TRBD2. The CDR3 spans 14 residues. Germline V gene lookup returns CDR1 SGHRS and CDR2 YFSETQ. Trimming removed 4 bases from V and 8 bases from J; junction bases left unmatched: 5. The CDR3 bases are TGCGCCAGCAGCCGGACTAGCGGGATGGGTACGCAGTATTTT. It is translated as CASSRTSGMGTQYF.

On this clone itself: A far larger clone is a single base away, which makes a read error likely. The V and J genes are TRBV25-1 and TRBJ2-2, with 7 bases matching TRBD1. The CDR3 runs to 15 residues. The V segment lost 6 bases and the J segment 6 bases; nucleotides outside the gene matches: 10. CDR1 and CDR2 from the germline V gene are MGHDK and SYGVNS. The CDR3 coding sequence is TGTGCCAGCAGGGGGACAGTGGGCGCTTCCGGGGAGCTGTTTTTT. It is translated as CASRGTVGASGELFF.